The clone carrying this T cell receptor (beta chain) came up once. Its antigen is not identified. Germline-derived CDR1 and CDR2 are MNHEY and SVGAGI. Between the trimmed V and J ends, which lost 6 bases and 6 bases, there was a span of 11 bases. The CDR3 has 13 amino acids. The naive CD8 population came from CD45RO-negative cells selected for CCR7, without terminally differentiated effector memory CD45RA+ cells. These data originate in a study of shared clonotypes between healthy human individuals. General study results and limits: Despite large depth, sorted-subset datasets appeared incompletely sequenced. Relative to memory subsets, naive subsets generally showed larger estimated richness.

The deep-level immunoSEQ assay was used. Sequenced by immunoSEQ multiplex PCR; TCRdb stores in-frame clones only, minus some. The repertoire holds fewer than 1 million clones, with approximately 96% as singletons. The sequenced sample consisted of naive CD8+ T cells sorted from blood. The TCR originated in a man aged 30 to 39 in good health. The chain links TRBV6-5 to TRBJ1-4; D remains unclear. CDR3 sequence: CASRSGDDEKLFF. CDR3 nucleotide sequence: TGTGCCAGCAGGTCAGGAGATGATGAAAAACTGTTTTTT.